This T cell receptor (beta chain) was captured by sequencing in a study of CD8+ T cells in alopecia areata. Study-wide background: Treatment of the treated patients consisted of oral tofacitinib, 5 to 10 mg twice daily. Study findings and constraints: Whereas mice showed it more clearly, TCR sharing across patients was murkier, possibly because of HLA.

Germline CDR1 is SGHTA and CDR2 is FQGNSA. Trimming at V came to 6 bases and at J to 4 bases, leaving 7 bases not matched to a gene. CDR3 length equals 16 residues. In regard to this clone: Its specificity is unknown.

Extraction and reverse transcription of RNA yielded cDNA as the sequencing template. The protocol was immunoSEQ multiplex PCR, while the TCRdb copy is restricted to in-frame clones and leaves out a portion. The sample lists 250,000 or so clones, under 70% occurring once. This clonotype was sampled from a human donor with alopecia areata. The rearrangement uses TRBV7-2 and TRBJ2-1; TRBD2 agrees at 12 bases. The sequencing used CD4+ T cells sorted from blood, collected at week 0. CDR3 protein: CASRLQTSGGYNEQFF. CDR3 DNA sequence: TGTGCCAGCAGGCTACAGACTAGCGGGGGATACAATGAGCAGTTCTTC. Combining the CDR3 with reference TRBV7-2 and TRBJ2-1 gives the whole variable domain GAGVSQSPSNKVTEKGKDVELRCDPISGHTALYWYRQSLGQGLEFLIYFQGNSAPDKSGLPSDRFSAERTGGSVSTLTIQRTQQEDSAVYLCASRLQTSGGYNEQFFGPGTRLTVL.